This TCR beta chain originates from a study of blood T cells in healthy people across ages. Whole-study findings and limits: In long-lived donors, naive CD4+ cell counts and diversity exceeded those of aged donors.

Turning to this clonotype: Its cognate antigen is unknown.

The length of the CDR3 is 13 residues. The V and J ends lost 5 bases and 10 bases respectively, with 17 bases between them. Germline loops: CDR1 SEHNR, CDR2 FQNEAQ (reference sequence). A second PCR, run for about 7 to 11 cycles, used a sample-barcoded 5' primer plus a J-beta primer mix. Through a template-switch adaptor with 12 random nucleotides, each cDNA molecule received a tag. Using its own MiXCR run on the 5' RACE reads, TCRdb lists one record per CDR3 protein. Of roughly 800,000 distinct CDR3 sequences listed, 50% to 65% were seen once; the top ten hold roughly 40%. Isolation per sample recovered at least 7 million PBMCs.

The rearrangement links TRBV7-9 to TRBJ1-1; perhaps TRBD1 as D (6 bases). The source is a man older than 75 in good health. What was sequenced was blood. The CDR3 protein is CASSEDGKGGAFF. The CDR3 DNA reads TGTGCCAGCAGCGAGGATGGTAAGGGGGGAGCTTTCTTT.